The clone carrying this T cell receptor beta chain was recorded many times. The antigen is undetermined. The CDR3 has 19 amino acids. Trimming took off 4 bases at V and 0 bases at J, with 19 bases between the two ends. Germline CDR1 is MNHNS and CDR2 is SASEGT. The sample originates from a study of Graves' ophthalmopathy and Graves' hyperthyroidism. Study at large: Sampling took place at initial diagnosis, with peripheral blood obtained before any treatment.

RNA served as the template for amplifying TCR beta CDR3 regions. Second-round multiplex PCR came after first-round RT-PCR with HTBI primers. TCRdb re-called the multiplex PCR reads through MiXCR, storing one row per CDR3 protein. The sample has under 250,000 distinct CDR3 sequences, about a fifth seen once. With a duration under 3 months, ophthalmopathy in the donors showed moderate-to-severe activity, CAS ≥3 and NOSPECS ≥4. It was on clinical symptoms, serum thyroxine, TRAb, thyroid ultrasound and orbital computed tomography that diagnosis relied. Findings and caveats of the study: Most thyroid-expanded clonotypes exceeding 0.001 frequency were also found in blood.

The origin of this receptor is a woman between 50 and 59 years old with Graves' ophthalmopathy. This chain links TRBV6-1 with TRBJ2-6; TRBD2 is a possible D gene (6 bases). The sample comprised peripheral blood. This chain's CDR3 is CASSGAGGTPGSGANVLTF. The DNA for the CDR3 is TGTGCCAGCAGTGGAGCGGGTGGAACTCCGGGCTCTGGGGCCAACGTCCTGACTTTC.